Reported below is one TCR beta chain. This clonotype was seen at least ten times. What antigen it recognizes has not been identified. No base qualities exist here, and no much larger clone lies one base off it. cDNA was synthesized by template-switch 5'RACE using a primer with a 10-nucleotide random unique molecular identifier that tagged each TCR transcript. Each sequencing run produced over 170 million TCR-beta sequences covering 15-18 subjects. The RNeasy kit was used to extract total RNA. Using the KAPA Real-time Library Amplification kit, TCR-beta VDJ regions were amplified with primers for the TCR constant region and the 5'RACE anchor. A first PCR added sample indexes and Illumina adaptors, after which a second PCR increased the library yield. After Ampure bead purification, the TCR product of roughly 650 bp was size-selected on a 2% E-gel SizeSelection system. Before pooling, library quality was checked on a Bioanalyzer, concentration was measured with Qubit, and libraries were quantified with the Kapa Library Quantification kit. Libraries were sequenced paired-end 2 x 150 bp on an Illumina HiSeq 2500. To increase sequence diversity, about 24-32% phiX was spiked into each library pool. As for the original processing: The quality-filtered reads were processed with the UMI-based MiGEC pipeline, whose error correction step removed more than 80% of the raw TCR sequences. VDJ genes were aligned to IMGT germline references, and clonotypes were defined by unique CDR3 amino acid sequence plus V-J genes. Clonal expansion, Shannon diversity and CDR3 relatedness were evaluated with VDJtools (CalcPairwiseDistances, ClusterSamples), while phylogenetic trees were built in CLCbio workbench. A clone was classed as expanded if it had 8 or more unique UMIs, a cutoff based on coefficient-of-variation modelling across technical triplicates. The public reads were run again by TCRdb, first through fastp at Q25 and then through MiXCR, and only productive beta chains were kept. Each entry merges the rows of one CDR3 protein and shows their most common DNA and genes. The V and J calls and clone size are TCRdb's, not the authors'. The sample has under 25,000 distinct CDR3 sequences on record, 2% to 3% of them singletons. Clones ranked in the top ten supply around 5.5% of the sample.

For unsorted PBMC libraries, 2 million PBMCs were used after storage in RNAlater at -80 degrees C until RNA extraction. The multiple sclerosis patients were enrolled in a US clinical protocol that evaluated disease progression with magnetic resonance imaging. Peripheral blood was subjected to Ficoll-Hypaque density gradient centrifugation to isolate PBMCs, which were then cryopreserved in liquid nitrogen. CDR1 and CDR2 are drawn from the germline V gene (reference sequence): SEHNR, FQNEAQ. V is shortened by 3 bases, J by 7 bases, and the region joining them spans 4 bases. The cysteine opens and the phenylalanine closes a CDR3 of 11 amino acids. The sequence is cut down to CDR3 DNA, 33 bases in frame from base 1. These data are taken from a study of neurological immune-mediated disorders (dated by TCRdb to about 2019). For the wider study: Among the approximately 35 multiple sclerosis patients, relapsing-remitting MS accounted for some 30 and secondary progressive MS accounted for 3. Peripheral blood TCR-beta repertoires from HTLV-I-associated myelopathy (HAM/TSP) patients, multiple sclerosis patients and healthy controls were compared by UMI-based sequencing. The roughly 99 TCR-beta libraries covered PBMC samples along with longitudinal samples, technical triplicates, and paired sorted CD4+ and CD8+ T-cell subsets. Of the approximately 66 subjects in the cohort, some 15 were HAM/TSP patients, some 34 were multiple sclerosis patients, and around 20 were healthy controls.

Paper-wide results and their limitations: Expanded clones from different subjects shared no identical CDR3 amino acid sequences, which suggests that TCR-beta repertoires were private in all groups. In phylogenetic analysis, the repertoires of 18 of 34 MS patients grouped into a cluster of related CDR3 sequences, which suggests a possible signature at the repertoire level. No clinical or MRI features were associated with the MS cluster, and the authors said that larger cohorts are needed. The highest TCR clonal expansion was observed in HAM/TSP patients, whereas the lowest was observed in MS patients, even when compared with healthy controls.

The V and J segments used are TRBV7-9 and TRBJ2-1; the D gene assignment is ambiguous. The TCR was taken from a woman aged 18-35 years with multiple sclerosis. The sequencing input was PBMCs. The CDR3 region has the sequence CASSFGNEQFF. The base sequence is TGTGCCAGCAGCTTTGGAAATGAGCAGTTCTTC.